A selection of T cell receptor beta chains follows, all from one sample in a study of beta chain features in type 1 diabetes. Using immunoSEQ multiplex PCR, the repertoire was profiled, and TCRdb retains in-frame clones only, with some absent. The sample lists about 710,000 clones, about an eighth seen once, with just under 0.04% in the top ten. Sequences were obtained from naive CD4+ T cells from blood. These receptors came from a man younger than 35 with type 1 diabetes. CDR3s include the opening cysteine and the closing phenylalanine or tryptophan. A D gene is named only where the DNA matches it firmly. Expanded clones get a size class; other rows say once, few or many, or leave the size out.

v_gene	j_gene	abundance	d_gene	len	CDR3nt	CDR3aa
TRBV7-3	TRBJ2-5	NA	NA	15	TGTGCCAGCAGCTTGGGCAGCGAAGGACGGGAGACCCAGTACTTC	CASSLGSEGRETQYF
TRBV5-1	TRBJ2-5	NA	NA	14	TGCGCCAGCAGCACCTCGGGGTTCCAAGAGACCCAGTACTTC	CASSTSGFQETQYF
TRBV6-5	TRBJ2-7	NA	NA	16	TGTGCCAGCAGTTACTCGAATTTCCCAAGCTCCTACGAGCAGTACTTC	CASSYSNFPSSYEQYF
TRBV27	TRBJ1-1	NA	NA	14	TGTGCCAGCAGTTACATCGACAGATACACTGAAGCTTTCTTT	CASSYIDRYTEAFF
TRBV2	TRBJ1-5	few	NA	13	TGTGCCAGCATGGTGGAGGGTCGTCAGCCCCAGCATTTT	CASMVEGRQPQHF
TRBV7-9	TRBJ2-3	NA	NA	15	TGTGCCAGCAGCTTGGATGGGTCTTCCCCAGATACGCAGTATTTT	CASSLDGSSPDTQYF
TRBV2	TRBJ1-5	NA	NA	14	TGTGCCAGCAGTGATCCGGTCCTTAATCAGCCCCAGCATTTT	CASSDPVLNQPQHF
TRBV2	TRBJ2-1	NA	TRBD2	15	TGTGCCAGCAGTGTCACTAGCGGGACACGGGTTGAGCAGTTCTTC	CASSVTSGTRVEQFF
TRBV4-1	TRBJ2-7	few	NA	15	TGCGCCAGCAGCCACCCTACCGGCGGGATGTACGAGCAGTACTTC	CASSHPTGGMYEQYF
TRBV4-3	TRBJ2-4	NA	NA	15	TGCGCCAGCAGCCAAGAATGGCAGTACCAAAACATTCAGTACTTC	CASSQEWQYQNIQYF
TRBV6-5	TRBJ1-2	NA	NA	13	TGTGCCAGCAGCCTGGGGGCTAACTATGGCTACACCTTC	CASSLGANYGYTF
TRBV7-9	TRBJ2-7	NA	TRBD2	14	TGTGCCAGCAGCTTAAGGGAGGGGTCCTACGAGCAGTACTTC	CASSLREGSYEQYF
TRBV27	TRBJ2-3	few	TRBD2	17	TGTGCCAGCAGTTTATATGATCCTAGCGGGATCACAGATACGCAGTATTTT	CASSLYDPSGITDTQYF
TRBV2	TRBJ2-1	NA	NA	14	TGTGCCAGCATAACGACAAGCTCCTACAATGAGCAGTTCTTC	CASITTSSYNEQFF
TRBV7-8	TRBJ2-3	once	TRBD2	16	TGTGCCAGCAGCTTAATGTTAGCGGGGGCAACTGATACGCAGTATTTT	CASSLMLAGATDTQYF
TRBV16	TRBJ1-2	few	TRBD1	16	TGTGCCAGCAGCCCGCCGGGACAGGGGTTTGTCTATGGCTACACCTTC	CASSPPGQGFVYGYTF
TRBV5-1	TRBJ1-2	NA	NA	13	TGCGCCAGCAGCTTGTGGGGGGAAGATGGCTACACCTTC	CASSLWGEDGYTF
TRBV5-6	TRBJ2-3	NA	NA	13	TGTGCCAGCAGCAACGGAGACACAGATACGCAGTATTTT	CASSNGDTDTQYF
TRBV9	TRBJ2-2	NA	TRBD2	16	TGTGCCAGCAGCGAGGGGATAGCGGGAGTCACCGGGGAGCTGTTTTTT	CASSEGIAGVTGELFF
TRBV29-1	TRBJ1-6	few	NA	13	TGCAGCGTTGCGGAAGGGGATAATTCACCCCTCCACTTT	CSVAEGDNSPLHF
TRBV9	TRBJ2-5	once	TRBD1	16	TGTGCCAGCAGCGTAGGGGGACAGGGGGCGCAAGAGACCCAGTACTTC	CASSVGGQGAQETQYF
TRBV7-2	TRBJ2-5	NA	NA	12	TGTGCCAGCAGCTTAACCCGAGAGACCCAGTACTTC	CASSLTRETQYF
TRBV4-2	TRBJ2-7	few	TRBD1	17	TGTGCCAGCAGCCAAGTGAGGGACAGGGCTGTACCGGACGAGCAGTACTTC	CASSQVRDRAVPDEQYF
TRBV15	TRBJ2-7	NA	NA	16	TGTGCCACCAGCAGAGTTCGACAAAGAAACAACTACGAGCAGTACTTC	CATSRVRQRNNYEQYF
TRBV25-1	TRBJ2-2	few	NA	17	TGTGCCAGCAGCCCCTCTTGGGGGGGCGAGGGCACCGGGGAGCTGTTTTTT	CASSPSWGGEGTGELFF